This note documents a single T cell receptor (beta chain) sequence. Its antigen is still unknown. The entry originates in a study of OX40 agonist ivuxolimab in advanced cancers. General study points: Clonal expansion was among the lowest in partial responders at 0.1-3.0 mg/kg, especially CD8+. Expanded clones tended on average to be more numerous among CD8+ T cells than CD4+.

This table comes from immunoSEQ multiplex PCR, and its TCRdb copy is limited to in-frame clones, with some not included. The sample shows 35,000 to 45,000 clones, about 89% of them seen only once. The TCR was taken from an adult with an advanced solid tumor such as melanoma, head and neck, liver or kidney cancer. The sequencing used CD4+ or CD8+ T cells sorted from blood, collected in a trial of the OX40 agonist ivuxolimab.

The CDR3 region has the DNA TGTGCCAGCAGTGATGGGGCAGGGCCCCTCTACGAGCAGTACTTC. The encoded protein is CASSDGAGPLYEQYF. This rearrangement joins TRBV6-1 to TRBJ2-7; D possibly corresponds to TRBD1 (5 bases). Trimming left V 3 bases short and J 3 bases short, with 15 bases between. The CDR3 is 15 residues long. In germline, CDR1 is MNHNS, CDR2 SASEGT.